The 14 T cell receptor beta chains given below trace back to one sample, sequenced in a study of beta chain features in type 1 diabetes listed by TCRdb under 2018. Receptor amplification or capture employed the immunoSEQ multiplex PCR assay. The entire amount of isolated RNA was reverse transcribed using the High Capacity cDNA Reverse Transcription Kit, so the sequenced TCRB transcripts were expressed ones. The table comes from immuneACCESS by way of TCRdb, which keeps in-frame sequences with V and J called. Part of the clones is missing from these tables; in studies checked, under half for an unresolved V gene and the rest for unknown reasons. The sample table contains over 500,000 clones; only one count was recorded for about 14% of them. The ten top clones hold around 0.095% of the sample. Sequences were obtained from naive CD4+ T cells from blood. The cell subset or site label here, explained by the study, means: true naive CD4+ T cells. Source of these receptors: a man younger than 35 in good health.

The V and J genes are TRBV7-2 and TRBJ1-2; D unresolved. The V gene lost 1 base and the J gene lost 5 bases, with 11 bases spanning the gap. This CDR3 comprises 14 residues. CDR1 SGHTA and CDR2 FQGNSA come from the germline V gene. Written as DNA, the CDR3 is TGTGCCAGCAGCTTAGGAGGGCAGCCTTATGGCTACACCTTC. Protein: CASSLGGQPYGYTF.

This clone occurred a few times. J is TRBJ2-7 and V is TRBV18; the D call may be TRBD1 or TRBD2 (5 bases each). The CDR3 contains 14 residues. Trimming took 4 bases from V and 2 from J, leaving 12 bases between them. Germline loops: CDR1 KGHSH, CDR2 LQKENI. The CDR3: CASSHRDGTYEQYF. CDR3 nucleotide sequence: TGTGCCAGCTCACACCGGGACGGAACCTACGAGCAGTACTTC. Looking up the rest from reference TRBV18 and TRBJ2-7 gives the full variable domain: NAGVMQNPRHLVRRRGQEARLRCSPMKGHSHVYWYRQLPEEGLKFMVYLQKENIIDESGMPKERFSAEFPKEGPSILRIQQVVRGDSAAYFCASSHRDGTYEQYFGPGTRLTVT.

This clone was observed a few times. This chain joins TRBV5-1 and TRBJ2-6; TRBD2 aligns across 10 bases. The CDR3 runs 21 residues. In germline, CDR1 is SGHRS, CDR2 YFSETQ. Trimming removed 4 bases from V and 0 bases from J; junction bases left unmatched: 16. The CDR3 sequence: CASSGSSGGPPRTSGANVLTF. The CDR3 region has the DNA TGCGCCAGCAGCGGATCTAGCGGGGGCCCTCCGAGGACCTCTGGGGCCAACGTCCTGACTTTC.

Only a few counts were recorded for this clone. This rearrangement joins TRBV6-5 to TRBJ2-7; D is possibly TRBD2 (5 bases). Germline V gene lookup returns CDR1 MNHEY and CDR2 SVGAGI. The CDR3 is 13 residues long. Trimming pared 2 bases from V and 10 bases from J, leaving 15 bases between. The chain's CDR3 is CASSYLLTDYQYF. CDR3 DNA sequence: TGTGCCAGCAGTTACCTCCTCACAGACTATCAGTACTTC.

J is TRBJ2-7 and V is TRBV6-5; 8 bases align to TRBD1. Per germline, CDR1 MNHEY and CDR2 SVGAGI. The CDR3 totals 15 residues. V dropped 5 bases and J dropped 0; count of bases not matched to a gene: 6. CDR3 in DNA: TGTGCCAGCAGTCGGGACAGGACTCCCTCCTACGAGCAGTACTTC. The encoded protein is CASSRDRTPSYEQYF.

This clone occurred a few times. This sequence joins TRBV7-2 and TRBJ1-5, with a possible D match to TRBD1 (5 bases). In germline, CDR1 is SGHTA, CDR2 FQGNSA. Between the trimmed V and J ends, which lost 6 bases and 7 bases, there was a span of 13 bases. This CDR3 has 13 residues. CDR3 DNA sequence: TGTGCCAGCAGGTCCCAGGGTCGGCAGCCCCAGCATTTT. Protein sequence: CASRSQGRQPQHF.

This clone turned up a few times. The chain's CDR3 is CASLEGPGTGNYEQYF. In DNA form, the CDR3 reads TGTGCCAGCTTAGAGGGCCCAGGGACAGGGAACTACGAGCAGTACTTC. The chain has TRBV2 and TRBJ2-7, with TRBD1 matching 9 bases. The CDR3 runs to 16 residues. Germline V CDR1 and CDR2: SNHLY, FYNNEI. V gave up 8 bases and J gave up 3 bases; unmatched junction bases: 14.

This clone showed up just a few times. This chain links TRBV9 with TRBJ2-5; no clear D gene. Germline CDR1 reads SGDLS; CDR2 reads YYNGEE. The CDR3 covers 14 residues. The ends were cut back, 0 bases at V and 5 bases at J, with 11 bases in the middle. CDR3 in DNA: TGTGCCAGCAGCGTAGCCGGGTATGGCGAGACCCAGTACTTC. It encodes CASSVAGYGETQYF.

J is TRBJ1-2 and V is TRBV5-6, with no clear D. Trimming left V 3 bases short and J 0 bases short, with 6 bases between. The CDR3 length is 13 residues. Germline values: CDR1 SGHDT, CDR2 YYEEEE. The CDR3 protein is CASSYLANYGYTF. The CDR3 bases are TGTGCCAGCAGCTACCTAGCTAACTATGGCTACACCTTC. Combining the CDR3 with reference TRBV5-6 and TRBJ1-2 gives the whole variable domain DAGVTQSPTHLIKTRGQQVTLRCSPKSGHDTVSWYQQALGQGPQFIFQYYEEEERQRGNFPDRFSGHQFPNYSSELNVNALLLGDSALYLCASSYLANYGYTFGSGTRLTVV.

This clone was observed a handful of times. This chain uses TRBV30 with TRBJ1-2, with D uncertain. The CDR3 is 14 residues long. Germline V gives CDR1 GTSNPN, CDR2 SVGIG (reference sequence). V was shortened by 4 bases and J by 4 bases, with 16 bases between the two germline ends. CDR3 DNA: TGTGCCTGGACTCCCAGCCGGAACTCCTATGGCTACACCTTC. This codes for CAWTPSRNSYGYTF.

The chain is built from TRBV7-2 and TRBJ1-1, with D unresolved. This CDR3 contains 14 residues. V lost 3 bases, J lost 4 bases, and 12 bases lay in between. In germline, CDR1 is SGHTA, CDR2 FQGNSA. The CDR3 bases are TGTGCCAGCAGCTTTCAGGATTGGAGCACTGAAGCTTTCTTT. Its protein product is CASSFQDWSTEAFF.

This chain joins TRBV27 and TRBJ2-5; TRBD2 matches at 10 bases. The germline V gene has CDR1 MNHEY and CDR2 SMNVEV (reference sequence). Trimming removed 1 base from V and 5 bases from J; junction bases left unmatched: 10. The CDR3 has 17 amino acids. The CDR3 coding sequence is TGTGCCAGCAGTTTATATGCCAAGCGGGGGGGCCTTGAGACCCAGTACTTC. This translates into CASSLYAKRGGLETQYF.

As DNA, the CDR3 is TGCGCCAGCAGCCCGGGACCGGTCTCTGGGGCCAACGTCCTGACTTTC. Its translation: CASSPGPVSGANVLTF. The J gene is TRBJ2-6, the V gene TRBV4-3; the D call may be TRBD1 or TRBD2 (5 bases each). CDR1 LGHNA and CDR2 YSLEER come from the germline V gene. The V gene lost 4 bases and the J gene lost 0 bases, with 10 bases spanning the gap. The CDR3 runs to 16 residues.

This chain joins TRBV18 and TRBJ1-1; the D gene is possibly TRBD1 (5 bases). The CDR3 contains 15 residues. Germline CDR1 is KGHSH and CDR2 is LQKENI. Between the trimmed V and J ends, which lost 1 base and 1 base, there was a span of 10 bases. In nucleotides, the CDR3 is TGTGCCAGCTCACCACTGAGGACACCGAACACTGAAGCTTTCTTT. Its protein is CASSPLRTPNTEAFF.